The 14 T cell receptor beta chains below all came from one sample that was sequenced in a study of technical replicates of blood from several donors. Sequencing used immunoSEQ multiplex PCR; TCRdb keeps in-frame clones, though not all of them. The sample yields around 70,000 clones, approximately 95% seen once. Source material: T cells isolated from PBMCs. All receptors come from a human donor in good health.

This clone was seen a single time. The gene calls are TRBV5-1 and TRBJ1-3, with TRBD1 matching over 7 bases. Germline assignment: CDR1 SGHRS and CDR2 YFSETQ. The CDR3 has 16 residues. The V and J ends lost 4 bases and 3 bases, in that order; junction bases with no gene match: 10. In DNA, the CDR3 is TGCGCCAGCAGCCATCGATCCGGGACAGATGGAAACACCATATATTTT. It encodes CASSHRSGTDGNTIYF.

This clone was seen just once. The J gene is TRBJ2-5, the V gene TRBV20-1; D unclear. The germline V and J ends were trimmed by 7 bases and 0 bases, with 6 bases remaining between them. The CDR3 is made up of 11 amino acids. Germline CDR1 is DFQATT and CDR2 is SNEGSKA (reference sequence). The CDR3 sequence: CSVSNQETQYF. CDR3 coding DNA: TGCAGTGTTTCTAACCAAGAGACCCAGTACTTC.

The J gene is TRBJ2-7, the V gene TRBV18; 7 bases are shared with TRBD1. The CDR3 is made up of 14 amino acids. Per the germline V gene, CDR1 is KGHSH and CDR2 is LQKENI. V lost 2 bases, J lost 2 bases, and 3 bases stayed unmatched. The CDR3 loop is CASSPEGAAYEQYF. The CDR3 nucleotides are TGTGCCAGCTCACCAGAGGGGGCGGCCTACGAGCAGTACTTC.

V is TRBV7-9 and J is TRBJ2-7, with D unresolved. The CDR3 spans 15 residues. V lost 1 base and J 3 bases, leaving 13 bases between the germline ends. The V gene's germline CDR1 is SEHNR and CDR2 FQNEAQ (reference sequence). The CDR3 nucleotides are TGTGCCAGCAGCTTAGTACTGGGCAAGAGCTACGAGCAGTACTTC. Translating gives CASSLVLGKSYEQYF.

The chain couples TRBV5-4 to TRBJ1-4; D may be TRBD1 (6 bases). Looked up from germline, CDR1 is SGHNT and CDR2 is YYREEE (reference sequence). The CDR3 contains 15 residues. With 2 bases removed from V and 3 bases from J, the gap between germline ends came to 11 bases. The CDR3 here is CASSFAGDANEKLFF. DNA of the CDR3: TGTGCCAGCAGCTTCGCAGGGGATGCTAATGAAAAACTGTTTTTT.

The rearrangement uses TRBV18 and TRBJ2-7, with TRBD1 as a possible D gene (6 bases). The germline V gene has CDR1 KGHSH and CDR2 LQKENI. The length of the CDR3 is 19 residues. The germline V and J ends were trimmed by 1 base and 0 bases, with 22 bases remaining between them. CDR3: CASSPLQLKKGEGSYEQYF. The CDR3 bases are TGTGCCAGCTCACCACTCCAGCTTAAGAAGGGGGAAGGCTCCTACGAGCAGTACTTC.

V is TRBV27 and J is TRBJ2-7; D may be TRBD2 (5 bases). This CDR3 region has 11 residues. V was shortened by 8 bases and J by 3 bases, with 8 bases between the two germline ends. CDR1 is MNHEY, CDR2 SMNVEV, per germline (reference sequence). CDR3: CASFGIYEQYF. CDR3 DNA: TGTGCCAGCTTCGGGATCTACGAGCAGTACTTC.

The V and J genes are TRBV6-5 and TRBJ2-7; 7 bases match TRBD1. With 6 bases clipped from V and 3 bases from J, the junction kept 11 bases outside the gene matches. CDR1 is MNHEY, CDR2 SVGAGI, per germline. The CDR3 runs 15 residues. DNA of the CDR3: TGTGCCAGCAGACGCCTGGACAGGTTCTTCTACGAGCAGTACTTC. It specifies CASRRLDRFFYEQYF.

The rearrangement links TRBV28 to TRBJ2-7; D not certain. Germline V gene lookup returns CDR1 MDHEN and CDR2 SYDVKM. The CDR3 runs 12 residues. Trimming stripped 2 bases from V and 6 bases from J, with 8 bases between. CDR3 coding DNA: TGTGCCAGCAGTTTAAATCCGTCCGAGCAGTACTTC. Translating gives CASSLNPSEQYF.

The chain uses TRBV19 and TRBJ2-7, with 9 bases that match TRBD2. The germline gives CDR1 LNHDA, CDR2 SQIVND (reference sequence). V gave up 1 base and J gave up 0 bases; unmatched junction bases: 4. CDR3 size: 16 residues. The CDR3 sequence is CASSIVAGASSYEQYF. DNA of the CDR3: TGTGCCAGTAGTATAGTAGCGGGGGCCAGCTCCTACGAGCAGTACTTC. Variable domain in full (rest from reference TRBV19 and TRBJ2-7): DGGITQSPKYLFRKEGQNVTLSCEQNLNHDAMYWYRQDPGQGLRLIYYSQIVNDFQKGDIAEGYSVSREKKESFPLTVTSAQKNPTAFYLCASSIVAGASSYEQYFGPGTRLTVT.

The V gene is TRBV30, the J gene TRBJ2-2; 7 bases line up with TRBD1. The CDR3 extends over 13 amino acids. The germline V gene has CDR1 GTSNPN and CDR2 SVGIG (reference sequence). V gave up 1 base and J gave up 5 bases; unmatched junction bases: 1. In nucleotides, the CDR3 is TGTGCCTGGAGTGGACAGGGAACCGGGGAGCTGTTTTTT. This gives the protein CAWSGQGTGELFF. Full variable domain (rest looked up from reference TRBV30 and TRBJ2-2): SQTIHQWPATLVQPVGSPLSLECTVEGTSNPNLYWYRQAAGRGLQLLFYSVGIGQISSEVPQNLSASRPQDRQFILSSKKLLLSDSGFYLCAWSGQGTGELFFGEGSRLTVL.

CDR3 amino acids: CASSYKTGTGELFF. The CDR3 coding sequence is TGTGCCAGCAGTTACAAGACAGGGACCGGGGAGCTGTTTTTT. J is TRBJ2-2 and V is TRBV6-5; TRBD1 matches 7 bases. The junction had 2 bases not matched to a gene; V was cut back by 2 bases and J by 5 bases. Germline V gives CDR1 MNHEY, CDR2 SVGAGI. The CDR3 is 14 residues long.

The chain couples TRBV7-2 to TRBJ2-1; 12 bases line up with TRBD2. This CDR3 has 16 residues. V shed 2 bases and J 9 bases; nucleotides not matched to a gene: 8. In germline, CDR1 is SGHTA, CDR2 FQGNSA. CDR3 in DNA: TGTGCCAGCAGCTTAAGAGGGCTAGCGGGGGGGGTTGAGCAGTTCTTC. Its translation is CASSLRGLAGGVEQFF.

CDR3 DNA: TGCGCCAGCAGCATACTAGCGGATTACAATGAGCAGTTCTTC. The encoded protein is CASSILADYNEQFF. V usage is TRBV4-1 and J usage is TRBJ2-1; 8 positions match TRBD2. Trimming removed 5 bases from V and 4 bases from J; junction bases left unmatched: 4. The CDR3 covers 14 residues. Germline V gene data show CDR1 as MGHRA and CDR2 as YSYEKL.